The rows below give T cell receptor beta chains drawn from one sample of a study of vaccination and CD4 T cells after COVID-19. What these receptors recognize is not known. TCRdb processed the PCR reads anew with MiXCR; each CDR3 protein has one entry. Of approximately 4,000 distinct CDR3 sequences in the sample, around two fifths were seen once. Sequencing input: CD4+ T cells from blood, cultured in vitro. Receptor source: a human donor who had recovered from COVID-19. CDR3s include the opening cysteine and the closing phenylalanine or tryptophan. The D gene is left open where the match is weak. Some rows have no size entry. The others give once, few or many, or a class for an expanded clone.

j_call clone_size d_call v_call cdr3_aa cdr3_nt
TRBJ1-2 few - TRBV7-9 CASSRGGGYTF TGTGCCAGCAGCCGGGGCGGGGGCTACACCTTC
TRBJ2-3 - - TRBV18 CASSPPVTTDTQYF TGTGCCAGCTCACCACCCGTCACCACAGATACGCAGTATTTT
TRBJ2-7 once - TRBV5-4 CASSRAPGEGYEQYF TGTGCCAGCAGCCGCGCGCCGGGAGAGGGCTACGAGCAGTACTTC
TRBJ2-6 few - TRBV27 CASSLGRPNTGANVLTF TGTGCCAGCAGTTTAGGCAGGCCTAACACTGGGGCCAACGTCCTGACTTTC
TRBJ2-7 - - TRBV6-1 CASTRKGSSYEQYF TGTGCCAGCACCCGAAAAGGGAGCTCCTACGAGCAGTACTTC
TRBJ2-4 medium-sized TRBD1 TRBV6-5 CASSLTTGGLAKNIQYF TGTGCCAGCAGTTTGACGACAGGGGGCTTAGCCAAAAACATTCAGTACTTC
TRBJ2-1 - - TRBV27 CASSEGYRTTQCF TGTGCCAGCAGTGAGGGGTACAGGACGACCCAGTGCTTC
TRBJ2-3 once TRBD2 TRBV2 CTSRDKLAGGNTQYF TGTACCAGCAGAGATAAACTAGCGGGGGGGAATACGCAGTATTTT
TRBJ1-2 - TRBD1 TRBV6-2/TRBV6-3 CASSPRTGKGYTF TGTGCCAGCAGCCCCCGGACAGGGAAGGGCTACACCTTC
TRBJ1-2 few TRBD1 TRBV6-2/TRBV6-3 CASSYVRTGGGYGYTF TGTGCCAGCAGTTACGTACGGACAGGGGGCGGCTATGGCTACACCTTC
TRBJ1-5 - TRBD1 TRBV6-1 CASSARWGQDNQPQHF TGTGCCAGCAGTGCGAGATGGGGACAGGATAATCAGCCCCAGCATTTT
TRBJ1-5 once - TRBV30 CASSKGTQQGIYQPQHF TGTGCCAGTAGTAAAGGGACTCAACAGGGAATATACCAGCCCCAGCATTTT
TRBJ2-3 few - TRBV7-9 CASLVWGADTQYF TGTGCCAGCTTGGTGTGGGGGGCAGATACGCAGTATTTT
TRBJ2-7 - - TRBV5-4 CASSQDGLYEQYF TGTGCCAGCAGTCAAGACGGACTCTACGAGCAGTACTTC
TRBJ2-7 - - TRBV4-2 CASSQGRQVGLYYEQYF TGTGCCAGCAGCCAAGGCAGACAGGTGGGCCTCTACTACGAGCAGTACTTC
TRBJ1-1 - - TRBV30 CAWSVYRTNTEAFF TGTGCCTGGAGTGTCTACCGAACAAACACTGAAGCTTTCTTT
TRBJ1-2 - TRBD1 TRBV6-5 CASSYSVRGGADGYTF TGTGCCAGCAGTTACTCGGTCAGGGGGGGCGCGGATGGCTACACCTTC
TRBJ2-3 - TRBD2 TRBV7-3 CASSPGGQADTQYF TGTGCCAGCAGCCCGGGGGGGCAGGCAGATACGCAGTATTTT
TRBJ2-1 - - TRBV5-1 CASSLATPWGSSYNEQFF TGCGCCAGCAGCTTGGCAACCCCTTGGGGGAGCTCCTACAATGAGCAGTTCTTC
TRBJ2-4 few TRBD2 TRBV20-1 CSARPLAGGRIQYF TGCAGTGCTAGGCCCCTAGCGGGGGGGCGGATTCAGTACTTC
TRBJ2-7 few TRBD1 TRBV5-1 CASSFWSGTGGEQYF TGCGCCAGCAGCTTCTGGTCCGGGACAGGGGGCGAGCAGTACTTC
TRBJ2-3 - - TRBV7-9 CASSQTERRTDTQYF TGTGCCAGCAGCCAAACGGAACGTCGCACAGATACGCAGTATTTT
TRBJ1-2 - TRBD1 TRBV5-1 CASSWDRGPHNYGYTF TGCGCCAGCAGCTGGGACAGGGGGCCGCATAACTATGGCTACACCTTC
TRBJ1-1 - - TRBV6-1 CASSLTEGTEAFF TGTGCCAGCAGCCTTACGGAGGGCACTGAAGCTTTCTTT
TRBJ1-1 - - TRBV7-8 CASSLEGPEAFF TGTGCCAGCAGCTTGGAGGGCCCTGAAGCTTTCTTT
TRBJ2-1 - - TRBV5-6 CASSFGSSYNEQFF TGTGCCAGCAGCTTTGGAAGCTCCTACAATGAGCAGTTCTTC
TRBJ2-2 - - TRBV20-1 CSARPSPRNTGELFF TGCAGTGCTAGACCTTCTCCGAGGAACACCGGGGAGCTGTTTTTT
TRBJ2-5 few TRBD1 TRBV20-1 CSAQGMRGGETQYF TGCAGTGCACAGGGGATGAGAGGAGGAGAGACCCAGTACTTC
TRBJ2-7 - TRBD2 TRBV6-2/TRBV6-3 CASSPGLAGGLGPGAYYEQYF TGTGCCAGCAGCCCGGGACTAGCGGGAGGGCTCGGTCCCGGCGCATACTACGAGCAGTACTTC
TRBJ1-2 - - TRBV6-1 CASSGTLNYGYTF TGTGCCAGCAGTGGGACTTTAAACTATGGCTACACCTTC
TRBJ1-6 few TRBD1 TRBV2 CASQDRGRANSPLHF TGTGCCAGCCAGGACAGGGGGCGAGCAAATTCACCCCTCCACTTT
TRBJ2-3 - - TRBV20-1 CSARVVGGGHTDTQYF TGCAGTGCTAGAGTGGTGGGAGGCGGCCACACAGATACGCAGTATTTT
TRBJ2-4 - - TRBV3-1 CASSQRGYGIQYF TGTGCCAGCAGCCAACGAGGGTATGGCATTCAGTACTTC
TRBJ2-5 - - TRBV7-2 CASSLQPGHQAPMYF TGTGCCAGCAGCTTACAGCCGGGACACCAGGCGCCCATGTACTTC
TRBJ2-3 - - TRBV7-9 CASSSDTISTQYF TGTGCCAGCAGCTCCGATACCATAAGTACGCAGTATTTT
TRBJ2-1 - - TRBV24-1 CATSDPNRNNEQFF TGTGCCACCAGTGATCCCAACAGGAACAATGAGCAGTTCTTC
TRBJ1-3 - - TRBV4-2 CASRGTRGNTIYF TGTGCCAGCAGGGGGACACGGGGAAACACCATATATTTT
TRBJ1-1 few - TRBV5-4 CASSDKGDLNTEAFF TGTGCCAGCAGCGACAAAGGGGACCTGAACACTGAAGCTTTCTTT
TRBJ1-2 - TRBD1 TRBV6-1 CASRPQGAKWDYGYTF TGTGCCAGCAGACCACAGGGGGCGAAGTGGGACTATGGCTACACCTTC
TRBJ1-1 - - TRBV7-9 CASSRDFTEAFF TGTGCCAGCAGCCGTGATTTCACTGAAGCTTTCTTT
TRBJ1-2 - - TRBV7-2 CASSLVSGRGYTF TGTGCCAGCAGCTTAGTTTCAGGGCGCGGCTACACCTTC
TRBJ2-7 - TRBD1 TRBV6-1 CASSEGDRGGEQYF TGTGCCAGCAGTGAGGGGGACAGGGGGGGCGAGCAGTACTTC
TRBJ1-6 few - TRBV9 CASSVENRSPLHF TGTGCCAGCAGCGTAGAGAACCGTTCACCCCTCCACTTT
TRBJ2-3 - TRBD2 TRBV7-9 CASSFRTSGSTDTQYF TGTGCCAGCAGCTTTAGGACTAGCGGGAGCACAGATACGCAGTATTTT
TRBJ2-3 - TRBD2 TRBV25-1 CASSATGLAGWADTQYF TGTGCCAGCAGTGCCACGGGTTTAGCGGGATGGGCAGATACGCAGTATTTT
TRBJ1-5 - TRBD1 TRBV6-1 CASSQRTGGQPQHF TGTGCCAGCAGTCAACGGACAGGGGGTCAGCCCCAGCATTTT
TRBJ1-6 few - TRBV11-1 CASSFGPRTDDSPLHF TGTGCCAGCAGCTTTGGGCCCCGGACAGACGATTCACCCCTCCACTTT
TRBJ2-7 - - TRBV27 CASGYEQYF TGTGCCAGCGGATACGAGCAGTACTTC
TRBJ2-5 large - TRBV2 CASRNRDRQETQYF TGTGCCAGCAGAAACAGGGACCGGCAAGAGACCCAGTACTTC
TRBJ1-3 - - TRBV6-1 CASRGSGNTIYF TGTGCCAGCAGAGGATCCGGAAACACCATATATTTT
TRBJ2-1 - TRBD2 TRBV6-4 CASSERGGSYNEQFF TGTGCCAGCAGTGAGCGGGGGGGCTCCTACAATGAGCAGTTCTTC
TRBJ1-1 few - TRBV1 CTSSQPPGGDRVGTEAFF TGCACCAGCAGCCAACCTCCCGGGGGGGACAGGGTGGGGACTGAAGCTTTCTTT
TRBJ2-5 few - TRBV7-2 CASSLGYGGETQYF TGTGCCAGCAGCTTAGGTTATGGAGGGGAGACCCAGTACTTC